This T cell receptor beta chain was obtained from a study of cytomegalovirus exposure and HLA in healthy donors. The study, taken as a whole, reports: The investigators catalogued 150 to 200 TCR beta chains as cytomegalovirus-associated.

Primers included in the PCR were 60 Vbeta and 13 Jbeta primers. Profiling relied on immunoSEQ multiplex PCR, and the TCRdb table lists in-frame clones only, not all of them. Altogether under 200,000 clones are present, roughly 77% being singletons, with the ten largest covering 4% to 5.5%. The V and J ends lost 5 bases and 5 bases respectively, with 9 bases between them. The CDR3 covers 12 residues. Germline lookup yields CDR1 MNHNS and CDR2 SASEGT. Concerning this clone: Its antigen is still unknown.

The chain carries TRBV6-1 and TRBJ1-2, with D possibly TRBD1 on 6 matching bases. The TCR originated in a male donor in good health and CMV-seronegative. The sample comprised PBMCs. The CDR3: CASSTGRYGYTF. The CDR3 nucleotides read TGTGCCAGCAGTACAGGGCGTTATGGCTACACCTTC.